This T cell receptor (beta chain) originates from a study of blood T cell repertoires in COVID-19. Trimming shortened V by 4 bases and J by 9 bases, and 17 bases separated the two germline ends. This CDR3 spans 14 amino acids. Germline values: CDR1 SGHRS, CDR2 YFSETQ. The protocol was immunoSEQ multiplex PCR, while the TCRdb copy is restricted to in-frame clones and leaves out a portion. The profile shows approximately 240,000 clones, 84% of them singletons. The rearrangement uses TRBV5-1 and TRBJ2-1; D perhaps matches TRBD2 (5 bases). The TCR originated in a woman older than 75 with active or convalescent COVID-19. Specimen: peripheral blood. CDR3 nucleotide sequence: TGCGCCAGCAGCAAGGAAGGACTCGCCTCTGAGCAGTTCTTC. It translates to CASSKEGLASEQFF.